This TCR beta chain was documented in a study of blood T cell repertoires in COVID-19 (TCRdb year 2020). About the study as a whole: Samples covering the acute and convalescent phases of COVID-19 were provided by collaborators in the United States, Italy and Spain. The material from the prospective study consisted of cDNA or gDNA derived from T cells, B-cell-depleted T cells, or PBMCs. Deeply sampled blood TCRbeta repertoires from subjects exposed to, actively infected with, or recovered from COVID-19 were included in the dataset. A freely available public database, intended as a resource for researchers studying the immune response to SARS-CoV-2, is where the repertoires were released. The samples were drawn from the first 160 participants of the ongoing ImmuneRACE study and from 1,254 subjects provided by 6 global collaborators. Sample metadata almost always included a de-identified subject ID, COVID-19 status, age in years and sex. Where available, HLA class I and class II types were obtained from metadata supplied by the sample provider rather than from assay-based typing.

The full study reports these points: The amount of clinical and demographic metadata varied by source and participant and was provided uncurated.

TCRbeta CDR3 regions were amplified from genomic DNA by means of the immunoSEQ Assay, a bias-controlled multiplex PCR. The original pipeline was this. The number of nucleated cells in each sample was estimated from the amplification of reference gene primers within the assay. Sequence reads were collapsed and filtered to measure the absolute abundance of every unique TCRbeta CDR3 rearrangement. For each sample, productive Simpson clonality was calculated as the square root of Simpson's diversity index across productive rearrangements. The source is immuneACCESS, and TCRdb retained only in-frame sequences with V and J called. Part of the clones is not carried over; for the studies checked, unresolved V genes explain less than half of this, and the remainder is unexplained. D and trimming come from the DNA, and the V and J calls and clone size come from that table. Here the sample has some 130,000 clones; approximately 84% occur a single time. Clones ranked in the top ten supply more than 1.4% of the sample.

Collaborating institutions collected whole blood in K2EDTA tubes following their own protocols. For TCRbeta analysis, collaborators shipped samples as frozen whole blood, isolated PBMCs, or DNA extracted from either of those sample types. About this clone itself: The antigen it recognizes is unknown. Nothing much larger sits one base from this clone, and base qualities are not available.

The receptor was isolated from a man in his 60s with acute or convalescent COVID-19. Specimen: peripheral blood.

CDR3 region: CAWSELTDTQYF. The bases read TGTGCCTGGAGTGAACTTACAGATACGCAGTATTTT. Here the chain combines TRBV30 and TRBJ2-3, with the D segment identity uncertain. The germline V gene (reference sequence) gives CDR1 as GTSNPN and CDR2 as SVGIG. The CDR3 has 12 amino acids, counting the end cysteine and phenylalanine. Left in the record is the CDR3 DNA by itself, 36 bases read in frame from the first base. Relative to germline, V is 1 base shorter and J is 3 bases shorter, with 5 bases between their ends. With the portions outside the CDR3 filled from the reference TRBV30 and TRBJ2-3 genes, the complete variable region becomes SQTIHQWPATLVQPVGSPLSLECTVEGTSNPNLYWYRQAAGRGLQLLFYSVGIGQISSEVPQNLSASRPQDRQFILSSKKLLLSDSGFYLCAWSELTDTQYFGPGTRLTVL.